This T cell receptor beta chain was observed in a study of blood T cell repertoires in COVID-19. Sequencing was performed with immunoSEQ multiplex PCR; in TCRdb, only in-frame clones are kept and a portion is missing. The sample includes under 200,000 clones, less than 90% of them seen just once. Self-reported history from a screening survey and questionnaire set each donor's cohort. This CDR3 has 13 amino acids. V lost 5 bases to trimming and J lost 4 bases, with 8 bases between them. The clonotype originates from a woman aged 50 to 60 who had recovered from COVID-19. Sequencing was done on a sample of PBMCs or T cells enriched from blood (not recorded which). The rearrangement joins TRBV12-3 or TRBV12-4 to TRBJ1-4; no clear D. The CDR3: CASSVLSNEKLFF. DNA of the CDR3: TGTGCCAGCAGTGTCCTTAGTAATGAAAAACTGTTTTTT.